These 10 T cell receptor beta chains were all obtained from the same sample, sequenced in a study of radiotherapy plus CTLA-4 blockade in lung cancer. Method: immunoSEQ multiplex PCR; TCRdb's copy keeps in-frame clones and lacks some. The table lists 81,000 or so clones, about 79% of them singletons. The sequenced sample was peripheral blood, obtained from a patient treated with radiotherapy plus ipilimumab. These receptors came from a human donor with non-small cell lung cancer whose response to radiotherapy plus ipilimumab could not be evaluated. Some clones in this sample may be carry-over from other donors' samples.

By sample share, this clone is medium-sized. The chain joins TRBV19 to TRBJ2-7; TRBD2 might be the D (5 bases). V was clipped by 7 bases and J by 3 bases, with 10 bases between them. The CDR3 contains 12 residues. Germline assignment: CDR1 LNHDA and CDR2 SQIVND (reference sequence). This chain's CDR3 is CASTDGLYEQYF. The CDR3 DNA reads TGTGCCAGTACCGACGGACTCTACGAGCAGTACTTC.

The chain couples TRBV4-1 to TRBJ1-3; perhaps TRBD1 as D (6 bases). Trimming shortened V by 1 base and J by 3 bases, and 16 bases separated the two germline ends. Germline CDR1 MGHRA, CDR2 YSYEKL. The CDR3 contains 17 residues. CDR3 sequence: CASSQGGGGLGGNTIYF. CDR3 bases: TGCGCCAGCAGCCAAGGAGGGGGGGGGCTGGGTGGAAACACCATATATTTT.

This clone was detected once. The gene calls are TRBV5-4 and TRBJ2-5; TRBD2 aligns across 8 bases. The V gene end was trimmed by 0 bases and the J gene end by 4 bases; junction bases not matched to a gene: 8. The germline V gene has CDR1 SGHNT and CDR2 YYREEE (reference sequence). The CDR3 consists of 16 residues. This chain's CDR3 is CASSLGGLGSAETQYF. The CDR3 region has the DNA TGTGCCAGCAGCTTGGGGGGACTAGGTTCGGCAGAGACCCAGTACTTC.

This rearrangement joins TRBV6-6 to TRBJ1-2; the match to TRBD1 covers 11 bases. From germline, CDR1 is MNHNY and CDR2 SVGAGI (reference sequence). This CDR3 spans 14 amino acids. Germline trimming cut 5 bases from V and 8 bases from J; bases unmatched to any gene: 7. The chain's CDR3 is CASSPPGQGAGYTF. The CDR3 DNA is TGTGCCAGCAGTCCCCCCGGACAGGGGGCCGGCTACACCTTC.

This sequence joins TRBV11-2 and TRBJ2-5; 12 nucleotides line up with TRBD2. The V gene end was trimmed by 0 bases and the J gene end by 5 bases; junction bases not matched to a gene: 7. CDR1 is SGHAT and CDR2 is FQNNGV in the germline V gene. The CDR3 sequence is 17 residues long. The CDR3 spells CASSLDLAGGRLETQYF. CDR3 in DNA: TGTGCCAGCAGCTTAGACCTAGCGGGGGGGCGTTTGGAGACCCAGTACTTC.

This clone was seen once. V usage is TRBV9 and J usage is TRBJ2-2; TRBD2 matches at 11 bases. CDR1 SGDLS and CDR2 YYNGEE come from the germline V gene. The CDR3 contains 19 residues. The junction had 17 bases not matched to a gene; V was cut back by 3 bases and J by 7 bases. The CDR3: CASSALPGLAAGGIGELFF. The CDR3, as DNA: TGTGCCAGCAGCGCGCTTCCGGGACTAGCGGCGGGAGGGATCGGGGAGCTGTTTTTT.

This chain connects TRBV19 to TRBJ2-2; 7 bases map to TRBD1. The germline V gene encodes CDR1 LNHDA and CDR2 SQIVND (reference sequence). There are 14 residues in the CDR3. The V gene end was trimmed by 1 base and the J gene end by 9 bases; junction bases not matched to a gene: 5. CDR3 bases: TGTGCCAGTAGTATAGGACAGGGCCTGAGGGAGCTGTTTTTT. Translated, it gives CASSIGQGLRELFF.

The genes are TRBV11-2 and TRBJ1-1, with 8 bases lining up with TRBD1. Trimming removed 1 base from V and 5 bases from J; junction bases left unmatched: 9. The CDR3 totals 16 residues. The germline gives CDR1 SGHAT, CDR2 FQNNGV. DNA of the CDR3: TGTGCCAGCAGCTTAGGGCAGGGGGCATCGAGTACTGAAGCTTTCTTT. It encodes CASSLGQGASSTEAFF.

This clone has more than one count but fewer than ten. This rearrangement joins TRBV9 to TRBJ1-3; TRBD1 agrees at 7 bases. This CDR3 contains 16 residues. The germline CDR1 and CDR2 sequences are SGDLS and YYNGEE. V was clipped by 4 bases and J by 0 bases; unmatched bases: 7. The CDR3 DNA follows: TGTGCCAGCAGCTCTCGGACAGGTGGCTCTGGAAACACCATATATTTT. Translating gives CASSSRTGGSGNTIYF.

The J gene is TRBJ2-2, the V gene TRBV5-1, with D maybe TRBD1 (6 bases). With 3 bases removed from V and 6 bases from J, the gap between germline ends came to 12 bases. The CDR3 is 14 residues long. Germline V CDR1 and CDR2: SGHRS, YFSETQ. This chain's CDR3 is CASSWGRAAGELFF. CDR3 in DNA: TGCGCCAGCAGCTGGGGGCGGGCGGCCGGGGAGCTGTTTTTT.